This TCR beta chain was observed in a study of control samples from healthy donors and cancer patients. With V trimmed by 7 bases and J by 6 bases, 4 bases remained unmatched. This CDR3 comprises 13 residues. Germline-derived CDR1 and CDR2 are LNHDA and SQIVND (reference sequence). Assay: immunoSEQ multiplex PCR; the TCRdb copy retains only in-frame clones and omits some. The repertoire has tens of thousands of clones, approximately 89% of them found once; the top ten carry less than 6%. The V gene is TRBV19, the J gene TRBJ2-1, with 9 bases identical to TRBD2. Material: blood. This TCR was sampled from a man between 50 and 59 years old in good health. The CDR3 protein is CASMRGGSNEQFF. CDR3 in DNA: TGTGCCAGTATGCGGGGGGGCAGCAATGAGCAGTTCTTC.